This record concerns one T cell receptor (beta chain) sequence. After extraction with the RNeasy kit, about 0.5 to 1 ug of the RNA was reverse transcribed using random hexamers. TCR beta CDR3 was amplified by immunoSEQ covering 54 Vbeta and 13 Jbeta. TCRdb analysed the immunoSEQ multiplex PCR reads with MiXCR anew, one entry per CDR3 protein. Counted here are about 200,000 distinct CDR3 sequences, 90% to 95% occurring once; the ten biggest clones make up approximately 0.097%. Trimming removed 3 bases at V and 1 base at J, with 12 bases between. The CDR3 sequence is 15 residues long. The data were obtained in a study of CD8 T cells in Susac syndrome.

The sequence was collected from a human donor with multiple sclerosis. The chain links TRBV23-1 to TRBJ1-1; weak D call: TRBD1 (5 bases). TRBV23-1 is annotated as an ORF whose role is uncertain. The sequencing sample was made of CD4+ T cells from PBMCs. The CDR3 reads CASSHRAVENTEAFF. In DNA form, the CDR3 reads TGCGCCAGCAGTCACAGGGCGGTGGAGAACACTGAAGCTTTCTTT.